This TCR beta chain was recovered during a study of vaccination effects on CD4 cells after COVID-19. At the end of about 9 days of culture, CD4+ T cells were isolated. Two doses of either BNT162b2 or mRNA-1273 were given to each participant. Each vaccine recipient was nucleocapsid antibody negative and had no prior SARS-CoV-2 infection. IL-2 medium took the place of half the medium on both days 3 and 7. The method was immunoSEQ multiplex PCR; TCRdb's version includes in-frame clones alone and lacks a portion of them. The sample has some 69,000 clones, around 73% seen once. V lost 10 bases and J lost 1, with 13 bases in between. The CDR3 totals 13 residues. This clone was counted a single time. Its antigen is currently unknown.

The source material was CD4+ T cells from PBMCs cultured without peptide, sampled after COVID-19 vaccination. The chain combines TRBV12-3 or TRBV12-4 with TRBJ1-1, with D perhaps TRBD1 (6 bases). The clonotype originates from a human donor who received a COVID-19 vaccine. The CDR3 sequence: CATRGGRNTEAFF. The DNA of the CDR3 is TGTGCCACCAGAGGGGGGAGGAACACTGAAGCTTTCTTT.